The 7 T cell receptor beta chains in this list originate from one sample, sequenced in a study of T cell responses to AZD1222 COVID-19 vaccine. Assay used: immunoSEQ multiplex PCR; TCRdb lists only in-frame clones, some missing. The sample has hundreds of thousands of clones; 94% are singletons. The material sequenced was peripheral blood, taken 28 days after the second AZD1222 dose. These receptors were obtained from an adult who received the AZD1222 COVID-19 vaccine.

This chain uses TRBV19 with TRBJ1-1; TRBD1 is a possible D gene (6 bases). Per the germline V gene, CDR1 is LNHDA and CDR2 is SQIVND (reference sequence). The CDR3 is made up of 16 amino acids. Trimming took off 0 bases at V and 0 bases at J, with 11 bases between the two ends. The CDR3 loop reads CASSIDGTFMNTEAFF. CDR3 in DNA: TGTGCCAGTAGTATAGATGGGACATTCATGAACACTGAAGCTTTCTTT.

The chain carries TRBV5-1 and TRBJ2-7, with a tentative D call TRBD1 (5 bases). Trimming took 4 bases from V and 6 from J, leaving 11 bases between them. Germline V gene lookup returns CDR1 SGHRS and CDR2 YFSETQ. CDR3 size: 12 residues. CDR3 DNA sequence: TGCGCCAGCAGCATCGGACAAACCGAGCAGTACTTC. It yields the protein CASSIGQTEQYF.

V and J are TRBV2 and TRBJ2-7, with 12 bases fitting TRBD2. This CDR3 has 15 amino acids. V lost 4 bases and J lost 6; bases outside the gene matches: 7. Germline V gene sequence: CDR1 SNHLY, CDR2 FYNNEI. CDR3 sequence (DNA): TGTGCCAGCAGTGGACTAGCGGGGGCCGGAAGCGAGCAGTACTTC. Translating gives CASSGLAGAGSEQYF.

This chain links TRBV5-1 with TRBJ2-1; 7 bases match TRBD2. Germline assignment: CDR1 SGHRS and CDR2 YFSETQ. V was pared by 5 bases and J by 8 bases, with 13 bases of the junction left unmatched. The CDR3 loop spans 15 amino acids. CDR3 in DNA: TGCGCCAGCAGACAGTCACTAGCGTCGGTCGATGAGCAGTTCTTC. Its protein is CASRQSLASVDEQFF. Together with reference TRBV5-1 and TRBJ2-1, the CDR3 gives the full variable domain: KAGVTQTPRYLIKTRGQQVTLSCSPISGHRSVSWYQQTPGQGLQFLFEYFSETQRNKGNFPGRFSGRQFSNSRSEMNVSTLELGDSALYLCASRQSLASVDEQFFGPGTRLTVL.

The CDR3 nucleotides read TGTGCCAGCAGCTTATCTACGGGACAAGAGACCCAGTACTTC. Residues: CASSLSTGQETQYF. This chain connects TRBV7-3 to TRBJ2-5; D perhaps matches TRBD2 (5 bases). CDR3 length: 14 amino acids. The germline gives CDR1 SGHTA, CDR2 FQGTGA. With 2 bases removed from V and 2 bases from J, the gap between germline ends came to 9 bases.

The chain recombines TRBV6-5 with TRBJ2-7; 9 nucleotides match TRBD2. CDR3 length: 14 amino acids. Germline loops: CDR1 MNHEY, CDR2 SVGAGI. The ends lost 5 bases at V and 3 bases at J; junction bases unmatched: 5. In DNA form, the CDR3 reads TGTGCCAGCAGTCCCGCTAGCGGGAACTACGAGCAGTACTTC. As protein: CASSPASGNYEQYF.

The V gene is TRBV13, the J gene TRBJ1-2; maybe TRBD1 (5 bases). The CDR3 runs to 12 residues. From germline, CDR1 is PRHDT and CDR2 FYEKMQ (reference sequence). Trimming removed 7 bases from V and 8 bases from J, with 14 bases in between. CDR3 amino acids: CASNFEGVGYTF. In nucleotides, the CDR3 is TGTGCCAGCAACTTCGAAGGGGTCGGCTACACCTTC.